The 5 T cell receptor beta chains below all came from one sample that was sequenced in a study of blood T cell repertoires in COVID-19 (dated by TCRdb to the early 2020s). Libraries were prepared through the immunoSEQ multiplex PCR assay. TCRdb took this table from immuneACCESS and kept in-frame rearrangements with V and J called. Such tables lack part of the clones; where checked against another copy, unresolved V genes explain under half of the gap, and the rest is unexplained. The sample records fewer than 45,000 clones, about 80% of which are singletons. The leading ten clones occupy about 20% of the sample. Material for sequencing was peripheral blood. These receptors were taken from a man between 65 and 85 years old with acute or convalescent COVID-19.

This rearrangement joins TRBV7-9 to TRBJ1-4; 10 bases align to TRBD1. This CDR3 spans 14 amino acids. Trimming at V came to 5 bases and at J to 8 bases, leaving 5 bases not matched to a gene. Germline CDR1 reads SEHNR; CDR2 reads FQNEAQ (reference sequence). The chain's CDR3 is CASSRTGGPEKLFF. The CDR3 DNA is TGTGCCAGCAGCCGGACAGGGGGTCCAGAAAAACTGTTTTTT. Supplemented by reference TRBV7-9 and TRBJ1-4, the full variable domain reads DTGVSQNPRHKITKRGQNVTFRCDPISEHNRLYWYRQTLGQGPEFLTYFQNEAQLEKSRLLSDRFSAERPKGSFSTLEIQRTEQGDSAMYLCASSRTGGPEKLFFGSGTQLSVL.

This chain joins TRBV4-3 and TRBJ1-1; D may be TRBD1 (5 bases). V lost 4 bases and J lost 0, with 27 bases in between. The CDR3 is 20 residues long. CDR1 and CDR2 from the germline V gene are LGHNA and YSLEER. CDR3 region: CASSPHTTPGRWSMNTEAFF. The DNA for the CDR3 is TGCGCCAGCAGCCCTCATACTACCCCAGGGAGGTGGTCAATGAACACTGAAGCTTTCTTT.

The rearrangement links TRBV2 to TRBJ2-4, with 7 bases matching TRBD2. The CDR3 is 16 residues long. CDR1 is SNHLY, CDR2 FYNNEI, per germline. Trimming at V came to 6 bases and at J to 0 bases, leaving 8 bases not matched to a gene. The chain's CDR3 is CASRPAGSLAKNIQYF. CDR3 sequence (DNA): TGTGCCAGCAGACCAGCGGGGAGCCTAGCCAAAAACATTCAGTACTTC.

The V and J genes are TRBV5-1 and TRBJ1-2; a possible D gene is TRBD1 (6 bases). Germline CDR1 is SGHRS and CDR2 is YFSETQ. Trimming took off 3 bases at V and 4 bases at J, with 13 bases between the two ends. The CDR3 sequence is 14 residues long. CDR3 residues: CASSSRDTRYGYTF. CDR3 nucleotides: TGCGCCAGCAGCTCCCGGGACACCCGCTATGGCTACACCTTC.

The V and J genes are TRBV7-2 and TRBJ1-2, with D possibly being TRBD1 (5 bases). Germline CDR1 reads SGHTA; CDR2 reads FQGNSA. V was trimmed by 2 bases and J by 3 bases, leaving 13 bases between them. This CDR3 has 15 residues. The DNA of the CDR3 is TGTGCCAGCAGCTTACAGCCAGGGTTGGACTATGGCTACACCTTC. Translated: CASSLQPGLDYGYTF.